What follows describes a single T cell receptor beta chain. The data were produced by immunoSEQ multiplex PCR, yet TCRdb's version contains in-frame clones alone and is incomplete. The sample records 50,000 to 65,000 clones, roughly 72% being singletons. These data belong to a study of blood T cell repertoires in COVID-19. CDR1 is SQVTM, CDR2 ANQGSEA, per germline. The CDR3 extends over 14 amino acids. V lost 8 bases and J lost 6; bases outside the gene matches: 13. The rearrangement joins TRBV29-1 to TRBJ2-1, with 7 bases lining up with TRBD1. Sequencing was carried out using peripheral blood. This clonotype was obtained from a woman between 65 and 79 years old with COVID-19, enrolled during active disease. The CDR3: CSTDPTGRGNEQFF. In DNA form, the CDR3 reads TGCAGCACGGACCCGACAGGGAGAGGCAATGAGCAGTTCTTC.